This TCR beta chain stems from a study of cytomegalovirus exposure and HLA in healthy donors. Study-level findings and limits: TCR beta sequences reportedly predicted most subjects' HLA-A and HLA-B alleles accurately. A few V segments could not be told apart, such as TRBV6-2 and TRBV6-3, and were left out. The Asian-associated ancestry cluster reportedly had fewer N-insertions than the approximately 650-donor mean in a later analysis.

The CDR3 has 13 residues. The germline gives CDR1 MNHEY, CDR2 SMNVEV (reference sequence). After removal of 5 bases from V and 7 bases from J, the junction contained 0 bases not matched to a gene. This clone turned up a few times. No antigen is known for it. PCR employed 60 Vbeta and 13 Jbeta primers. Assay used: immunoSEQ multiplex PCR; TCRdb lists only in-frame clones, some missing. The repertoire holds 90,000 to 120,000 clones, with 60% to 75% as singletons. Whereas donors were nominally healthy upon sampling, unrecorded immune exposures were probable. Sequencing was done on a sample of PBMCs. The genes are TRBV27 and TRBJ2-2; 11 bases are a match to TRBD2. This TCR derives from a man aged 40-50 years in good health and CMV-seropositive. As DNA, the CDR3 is TGTGCCAGCAGTCTAGCGGGAGGCGGGGAGCTGTTTTTT. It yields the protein CASSLAGGGELFF.